This is a list of T cell receptor beta chains from one sample in a study of blood T cell repertoires in COVID-19. TCRdb keeps only in-frame clones here, not all; method: immunoSEQ multiplex PCR. The sample lists approximately 500,000 clones; roughly 85% were seen once. Sample: peripheral blood. The receptor set was obtained from a human donor in a cohort sampled during active COVID-19. Each CDR3 is given with its conserved first and last residue. The D gene is left open where the match is weak. Expanded clones get a size class; other rows say once, few or many, or leave the size out.

j_call	v_call	d_call	clone_size	cdr3_aa	cdr3_nt
TRBJ1-1	TRBV30	TRBD1	few	CAWREQGANTEAFF	TGTGCCTGGCGAGAACAGGGGGCCAACACTGAAGCTTTCTTT
TRBJ2-1	TRBV28	TRBD2	NA	CASSLSLAGYNEQFF	TGTGCCAGCAGTTTATCACTAGCGGGCTACAATGAGCAGTTCTTC
TRBJ1-6	TRBV9	TRBD1	few	CASTRTGQLNSPLHF	TGTGCCAGCACCCGGACAGGGCAACTTAATTCACCCCTCCACTTT
TRBJ2-2	TRBV9	NA	NA	CASSVEASPPTGELFF	TGTGCCAGCAGCGTAGAAGCTTCACCCCCGACCGGGGAGCTGTTTTTT
TRBJ1-2	TRBV7-9	NA	NA	CASSFPGEYYGYTF	TGTGCCAGCAGCTTTCCAGGGGAGTACTATGGCTACACCTTC
TRBJ2-3	TRBV5-4	TRBD1	NA	CASSAVGTGTDTQYF	TGTGCCAGCAGCGCCGTCGGGACAGGGACAGATACGCAGTATTTT
TRBJ2-7	TRBV6-1	NA	NA	CASSEAQGLTAQYF	TGTGCCAGCAGTGAAGCGCAGGGGCTCACCGCGCAGTACTTC
TRBJ2-5	TRBV6-2/TRBV6-3	TRBD2	NA	CASSPGLAAYQETQYF	TGTGCCAGCAGCCCAGGACTAGCGGCTTACCAAGAGACCCAGTACTTC
TRBJ1-1	TRBV2	NA	NA	CASSPRRGDTRNTEAFF	TGTGCCAGCAGTCCCCGCCGAGGGGACACAAGGAACACTGAAGCTTTCTTT
TRBJ2-2	TRBV9	TRBD1	NA	CASSVRTGGITGELFF	TGTGCCAGCAGCGTTCGGACAGGGGGTATAACCGGGGAGCTGTTTTTT
TRBJ1-2	TRBV24-1	NA	NA	CATSPRANYGYTF	TGTGCCACCAGCCCCCGAGCTAACTATGGCTACACCTTC
TRBJ2-2	TRBV5-1	TRBD2	NA	CASSSGLAGAGELFF	TGCGCCAGCAGCTCCGGACTAGCGGGAGCCGGGGAGCTGTTTTTT
TRBJ1-5	TRBV10-3	TRBD1	NA	CAIGDRSGIGPQHF	TGTGCCATCGGGGACAGGTCCGGGATCGGACCCCAGCATTTT
TRBJ2-7	TRBV19	TRBD1	NA	CASSRDREHEQYF	TGTGCCAGTAGTCGGGACAGAGAACACGAGCAGTACTTC
TRBJ2-5	TRBV10-3	TRBD1	NA	CAISESRDRVGETQYF	TGTGCCATCAGTGAGTCCCGGGACAGGGTTGGAGAGACCCAGTACTTC
TRBJ2-3	TRBV5-1	TRBD2	NA	CASSLQGGLAVKTDTQYF	TGCGCCAGCAGCTTACAGGGCGGACTAGCGGTTAAGACAGATACGCAGTATTTT
TRBJ1-6	TRBV7-8	NA	NA	CASSLRQVGTSPLHF	TGTGCCAGCAGCTTAAGACAGGTGGGGACCTCACCCCTCCACTTT
TRBJ2-3	TRBV5-4	TRBD1	NA	CASSWQGASTDTQYF	TGTGCCAGCAGCTGGCAGGGGGCGAGCACAGATACGCAGTATTTT
TRBJ2-3	TRBV5-4	NA	NA	CASSEGSPSTDTQYF	TGTGCCAGCAGCGAAGGGAGTCCTAGCACAGATACGCAGTATTTT
TRBJ1-1	TRBV13	NA	NA	CASSLGQLDDAFF	TGTGCCAGCAGCTTAGGCCAGCTAGACGATGCTTTCTTT
TRBJ1-1	TRBV4-1	NA	NA	CASRRPTANTEAFF	TGCGCCAGCAGACGCCCGACAGCGAACACTGAAGCTTTCTTT
TRBJ2-1	TRBV6-5	NA	NA	CASRERQIAWNEQFF	TGTGCCAGCAGGGAGAGGCAGATAGCCTGGAATGAGCAGTTCTTC
TRBJ1-2	TRBV15	TRBD1	large	CATSISRDRSYGYTF	TGTGCCACCAGCATTTCCCGGGACAGGAGCTATGGCTACACCTTC
TRBJ2-3	TRBV4-3	TRBD1	once	CASSLGQGGFTDTQYF	TGCGCCAGCAGCCTCGGACAGGGCGGTTTCACAGATACGCAGTATTTT
TRBJ1-1	TRBV30	NA	NA	CAWTLRVNTEAFF	TGTGCCTGGACCCTCCGCGTGAACACTGAAGCTTTCTTT
TRBJ1-4	TRBV24-1	NA	NA	CATLGGGYEKLFF	TGTGCCACCCTAGGGGGGGGTTATGAAAAACTGTTTTTT
TRBJ2-5	TRBV3-1/TRBV3-2	TRBD2	NA	CASLLAGARETQYF	TGTGCCAGTCTCCTAGCGGGAGCAAGGGAGACCCAGTACTTC
TRBJ1-4	TRBV6-5	TRBD1	NA	CASSYDRGLKKLFF	TGTGCCAGCAGTTACGACAGGGGGCTTAAAAAACTGTTTTTT
TRBJ1-4	TRBV2	TRBD1	NA	CASNLLGTATNEKLFF	TGTGCCAGCAATCTACTTGGGACAGCTACTAATGAAAAACTGTTTTTT
TRBJ1-2	TRBV9	TRBD1	NA	CASSPRDRISDGYTF	TGTGCCAGCAGCCCCCGGGACAGAATTTCGGATGGCTACACCTTC
TRBJ1-2	TRBV2	NA	NA	CASGGTTNYGYTF	TGTGCCAGCGGCGGAACGACTAACTATGGCTACACCTTC
TRBJ2-3	TRBV6-4	TRBD1	few	CASSLSDRGGTDTQYF	TGTGCCAGCAGTCTCTCTGACAGGGGAGGCACAGATACGCAGTATTTT
TRBJ2-2	TRBV10-1	NA	NA	CASSDPGDLNTGELFF	TGCGCCAGCAGTGATCCAGGCGACCTGAACACCGGGGAGCTGTTTTTT
TRBJ1-2	TRBV3-1/TRBV3-2	TRBD1	NA	CASSQGGTGYGYTF	TGTGCCAGCAGCCAAGGTGGGACAGGCTATGGCTACACCTTC
TRBJ1-1	TRBV10-2	TRBD1	NA	CASSGRGLFDTEAFF	TGCGCCAGCAGTGGCAGGGGGCTCTTTGACACTGAAGCTTTCTTT
TRBJ1-4	TRBV18	NA	few	CASSPGGGAQGKLFF	TGTGCCAGCTCACCCGGAGGGGGGGCGCAGGGAAAACTGTTTTTT
TRBJ2-7	TRBV4-2	NA	few	CASSQDRLGEQYF	TGTGCCAGCAGCCAAGATAGGCTAGGCGAGCAGTACTTC
TRBJ2-3	TRBV9	NA	NA	CASSALGATDTQYF	TGTGCCAGCAGCGCCCTGGGGGCAACAGATACGCAGTATTTT
TRBJ2-2	TRBV2	TRBD2	NA	CASWGSGMAGELFF	TGTGCCAGTTGGGGTAGCGGGATGGCCGGGGAGCTGTTTTTT
TRBJ2-1	TRBV27	TRBD2	NA	CASRLRLAGYYNEQFF	TGTGCCAGCAGATTAAGGCTAGCGGGTTACTACAATGAGCAGTTCTTC
TRBJ1-4	TRBV19	NA	once	CASTTGLNREKLFF	TGTGCCAGTACTACAGGGCTGAATCGTGAAAAACTGTTTTTT
TRBJ2-5	TRBV5-6	TRBD2	NA	CASSLPSGRETQYF	TGTGCCAGCAGCTTGCCTAGCGGGAGAGAGACCCAGTACTTC
TRBJ1-2	TRBV7-9	TRBD1	few	CASSAGTGGSYYGYTF	TGTGCCAGCAGCGCCGGGACAGGGGGCTCGTACTATGGCTACACCTTC
TRBJ1-5	TRBV27	TRBD1	NA	CASQGQDSYQAQHF	TGTGCCAGCCAGGGACAGGATAGCTATCAAGCCCAGCATTTT
TRBJ1-1	TRBV28	TRBD1	NA	CASRPGQGFKAFF	TGTGCCAGCAGACCGGGACAGGGCTTTAAAGCTTTCTTT
TRBJ1-3	TRBV16	NA	once	CASSPGGASSGNTIYF	TGTGCCAGCAGTCCCGGAGGGGCAAGCTCTGGAAACACCATATATTTT
TRBJ2-7	TRBV7-2	TRBD1	NA	CASSRTGNEQYF	TGTGCCAGCAGCCGGACAGGTAACGAGCAGTACTTC
TRBJ2-2	TRBV9	NA	NA	CASSVEGAVNTGELFF	TGTGCCAGCAGCGTAGAAGGGGCAGTGAACACCGGGGAGCTGTTTTTT
TRBJ1-5	TRBV20-1	TRBD1	NA	CSASGTENQPQHF	TGCAGTGCTAGTGGGACAGAGAATCAGCCCCAGCATTTT
TRBJ1-1	TRBV19	TRBD1	NA	CASSYNPKTGGSEAFF	TGTGCCAGTAGTTATAATCCTAAAACAGGGGGCTCGGAAGCTTTCTTT
TRBJ1-5	TRBV28	NA	NA	CASSFDSGGYSNQPQHF	TGTGCCAGCAGTTTTGATTCGGGGGGTTATAGCAATCAGCCCCAGCATTTT
TRBJ2-5	TRBV7-9	TRBD1	once	CESRQGAQETQYF	TGTGAAAGCCGACAGGGGGCCCAAGAGACCCAGTACTTC
TRBJ2-7	TRBV2	TRBD2	NA	CASSVAGGTYEQYF	TGTGCCAGCAGTGTAGCGGGAGGCACCTACGAGCAGTACTTC
TRBJ1-1	TRBV30	TRBD1	NA	CAWSVKGQGTEAFF	TGTGCCTGGAGTGTAAAGGGACAGGGCACTGAAGCTTTCTTT
TRBJ2-5	TRBV5-8	NA	few	CASSPGLNWSYF	TGTGCCAGCAGCCCCGGACTAAATTGGTCGTACTTC
TRBJ1-2	TRBV18	NA	NA	CASSPPGSGYGYTF	TGTGCCAGCTCACCACCGGGGAGCGGCTATGGCTACACCTTC
TRBJ2-7	TRBV27	NA	once	CASSLLGSKDAYEQYF	TGTGCCAGCAGTTTATTGGGCAGCAAAGACGCCTACGAGCAGTACTTC